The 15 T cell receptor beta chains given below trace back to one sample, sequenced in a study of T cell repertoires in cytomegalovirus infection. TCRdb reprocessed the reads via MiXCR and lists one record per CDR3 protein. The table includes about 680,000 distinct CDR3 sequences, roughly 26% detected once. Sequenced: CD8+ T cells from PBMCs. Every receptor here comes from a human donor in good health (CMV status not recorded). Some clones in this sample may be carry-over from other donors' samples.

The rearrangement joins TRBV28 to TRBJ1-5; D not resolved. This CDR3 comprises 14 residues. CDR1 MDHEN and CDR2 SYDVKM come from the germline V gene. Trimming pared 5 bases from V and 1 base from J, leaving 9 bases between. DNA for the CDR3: TGTGCCAGCAGTCGCAGGTTGAGCAATCAGCCCCAGCATTTT. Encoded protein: CASSRRLSNQPQHF.

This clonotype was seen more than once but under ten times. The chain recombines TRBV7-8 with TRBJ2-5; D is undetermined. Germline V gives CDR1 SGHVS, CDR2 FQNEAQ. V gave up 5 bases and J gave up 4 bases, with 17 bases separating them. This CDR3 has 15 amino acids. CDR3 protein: CASSPPPTVGETQYF. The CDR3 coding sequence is TGTGCCAGCAGCCCCCCGCCGACCGTGGGAGAGACCCAGTACTTC.

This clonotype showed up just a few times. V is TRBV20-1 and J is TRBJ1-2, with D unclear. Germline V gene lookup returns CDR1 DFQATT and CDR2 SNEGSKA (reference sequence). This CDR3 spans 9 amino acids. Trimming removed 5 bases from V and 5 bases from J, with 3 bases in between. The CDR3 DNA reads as TGCAGTGCTGCTTATGGCTACACCTTC. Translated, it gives CSAAYGYTF.

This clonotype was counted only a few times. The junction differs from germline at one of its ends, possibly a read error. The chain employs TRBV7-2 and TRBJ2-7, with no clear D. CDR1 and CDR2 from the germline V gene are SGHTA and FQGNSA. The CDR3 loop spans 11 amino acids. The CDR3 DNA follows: TGTGTCAGCAGCTATTCCTACGAGCAGTACTTC. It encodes CVSSYSYEQYF.

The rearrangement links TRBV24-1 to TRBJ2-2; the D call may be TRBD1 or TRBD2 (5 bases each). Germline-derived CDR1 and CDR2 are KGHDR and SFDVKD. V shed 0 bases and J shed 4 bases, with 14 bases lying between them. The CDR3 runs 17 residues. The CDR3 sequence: CATSDLQMGVGTGELFF. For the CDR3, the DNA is TGTGCCACCAGTGATTTGCAAATGGGGGTTGGCACCGGGGAGCTGTTTTTT.

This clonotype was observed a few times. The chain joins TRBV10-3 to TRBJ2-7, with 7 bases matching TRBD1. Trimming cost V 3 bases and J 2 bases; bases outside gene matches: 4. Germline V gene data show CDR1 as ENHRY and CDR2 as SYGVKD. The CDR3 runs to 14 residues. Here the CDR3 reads CAISEQGSTYEQYF. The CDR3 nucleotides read TGTGCCATCAGTGAACAGGGGTCTACCTACGAGCAGTACTTC.

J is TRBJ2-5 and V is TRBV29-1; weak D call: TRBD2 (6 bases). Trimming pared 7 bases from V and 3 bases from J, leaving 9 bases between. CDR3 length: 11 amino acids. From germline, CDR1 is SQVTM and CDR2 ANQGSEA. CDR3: CSGWGEETQYF. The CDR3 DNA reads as TGCAGCGGCTGGGGGGAAGAGACCCAGTACTTC.

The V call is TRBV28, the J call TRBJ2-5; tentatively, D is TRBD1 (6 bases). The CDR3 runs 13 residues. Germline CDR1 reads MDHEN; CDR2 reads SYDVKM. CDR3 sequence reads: CAVRDNLQETQYF. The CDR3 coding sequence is TGTGCAGTTCGGGACAATCTCCAAGAGACCCAGTACTTC.

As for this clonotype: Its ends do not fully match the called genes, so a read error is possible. CDR3 nucleotide sequence: TGTGCCAGCAGCAACGAGGGGTTTGGGGATTCATCCCTCCACTTT. Translated: CASSNEGFGDSSLHF. The V call is TRBV6-2 or TRBV6-3, the J call TRBJ1-6, with D perhaps matching TRBD1 (5 bases). Germline V CDR1 and CDR2: MNHEY, SVGEGT. The CDR3 runs to 15 residues.

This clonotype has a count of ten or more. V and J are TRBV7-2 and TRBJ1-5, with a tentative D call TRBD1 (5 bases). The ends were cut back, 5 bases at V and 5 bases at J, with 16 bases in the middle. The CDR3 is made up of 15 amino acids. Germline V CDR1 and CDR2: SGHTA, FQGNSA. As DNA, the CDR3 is TGTGCCAGCAGCCCCACAGGAGCTAGGTATCAGCCCCAGCATTTT. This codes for CASSPTGARYQPQHF.

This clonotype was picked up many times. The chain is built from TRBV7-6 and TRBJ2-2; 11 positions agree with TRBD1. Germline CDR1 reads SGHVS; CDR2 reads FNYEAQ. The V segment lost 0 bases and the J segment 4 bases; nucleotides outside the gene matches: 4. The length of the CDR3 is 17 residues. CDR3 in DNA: TGTGCCAGCAGCTTAGCGGAGGACAGGGGGCGCACCGGGGAGCTGTTTTTT. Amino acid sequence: CASSLAEDRGRTGELFF.

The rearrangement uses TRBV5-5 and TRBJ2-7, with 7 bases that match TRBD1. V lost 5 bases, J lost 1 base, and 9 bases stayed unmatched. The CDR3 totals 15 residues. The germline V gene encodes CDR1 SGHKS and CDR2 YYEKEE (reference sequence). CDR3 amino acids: CASRDTGAPSYEQYV. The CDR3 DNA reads TGTGCCAGCAGAGATACAGGGGCTCCATCCTACGAGCAGTACGTC.

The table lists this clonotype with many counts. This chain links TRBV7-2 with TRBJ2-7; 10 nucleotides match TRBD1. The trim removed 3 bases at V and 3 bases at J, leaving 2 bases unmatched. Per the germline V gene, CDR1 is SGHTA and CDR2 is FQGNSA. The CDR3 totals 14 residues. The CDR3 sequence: CASSLGQGFYEQYF. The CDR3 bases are TGTGCCAGCAGCTTGGGACAGGGGTTCTACGAGCAGTACTTC. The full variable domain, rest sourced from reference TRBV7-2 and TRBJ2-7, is GAGVSQSPSNKVTEKGKDVELRCDPISGHTALYWYRQSLGQGLEFLIYFQGNSAPDKSGLPSDRFSAERTGGSVSTLTIQRTQQEDSAVYLCASSLGQGFYEQYFGPGTRLTVT.

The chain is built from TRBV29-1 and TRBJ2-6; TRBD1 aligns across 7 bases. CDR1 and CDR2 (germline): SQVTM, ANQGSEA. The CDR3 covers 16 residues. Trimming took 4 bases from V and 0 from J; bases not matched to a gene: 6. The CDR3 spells CSVGGTAYSGANVLTF. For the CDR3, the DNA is TGCAGCGTTGGGGGGACAGCCTACTCTGGGGCCAACGTCCTGACTTTC.

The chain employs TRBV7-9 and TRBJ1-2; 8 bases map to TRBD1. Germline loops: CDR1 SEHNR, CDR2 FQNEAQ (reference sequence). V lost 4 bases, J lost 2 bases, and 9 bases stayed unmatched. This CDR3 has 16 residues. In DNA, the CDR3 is TGTGCCAGCAGCTACCCGGGACAGGAACCCAACTATGGCTACACCTTC. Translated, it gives CASSYPGQEPNYGYTF.